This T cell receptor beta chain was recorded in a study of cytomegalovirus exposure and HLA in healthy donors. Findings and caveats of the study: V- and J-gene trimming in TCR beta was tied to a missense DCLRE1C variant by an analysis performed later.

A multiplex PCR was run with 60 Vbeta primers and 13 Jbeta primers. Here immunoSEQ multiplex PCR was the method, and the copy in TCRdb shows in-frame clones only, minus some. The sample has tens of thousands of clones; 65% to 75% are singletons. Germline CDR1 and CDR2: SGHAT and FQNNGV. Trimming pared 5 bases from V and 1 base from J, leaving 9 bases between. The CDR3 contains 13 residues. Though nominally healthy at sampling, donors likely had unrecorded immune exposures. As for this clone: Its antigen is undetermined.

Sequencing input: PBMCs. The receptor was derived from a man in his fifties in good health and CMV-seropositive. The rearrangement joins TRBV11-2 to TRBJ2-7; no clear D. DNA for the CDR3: TGTGCCAGCAGCCAACTACTGTCCTACGAGCAGTACTTC. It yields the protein CASSQLLSYEQYF. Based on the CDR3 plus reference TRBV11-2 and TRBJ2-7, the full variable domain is EAGVAQSPRYKIIEKRQSVAFWCNPISGHATLYWYQQILGQGPKLLIQFQNNGVVDDSQLPKDRFSAERLKGVDSTLKIQPAKLEDSAVYLCASSQLLSYEQYFGPGTRLTVT.